The count of the clone carrying this T cell receptor (beta chain) is one. The entry originates in a study of blood T cell repertoires in COVID-19. Sequenced by immunoSEQ multiplex PCR; TCRdb stores in-frame clones only, minus some. The table lists 250,000 to 350,000 clones, roughly nine tenths of them singletons. Specimen: peripheral blood. This clonotype was obtained from a woman between 50 and 59 years old who had recovered from COVID-19.

The CDR3 loop reads CASSLQGAGEKLFF. In DNA, the CDR3 is TGTGCCAGCAGCTTACAGGGGGCGGGAGAAAAACTGTTTTTT. The genes are TRBV7-2 and TRBJ1-4; the match to TRBD1 covers 8 bases. CDR3 length equals 14 residues. Germline V lookup: CDR1 SGHTA, CDR2 FQGNSA. V lost 2 bases, J lost 8 bases, and 4 bases stayed unmatched.